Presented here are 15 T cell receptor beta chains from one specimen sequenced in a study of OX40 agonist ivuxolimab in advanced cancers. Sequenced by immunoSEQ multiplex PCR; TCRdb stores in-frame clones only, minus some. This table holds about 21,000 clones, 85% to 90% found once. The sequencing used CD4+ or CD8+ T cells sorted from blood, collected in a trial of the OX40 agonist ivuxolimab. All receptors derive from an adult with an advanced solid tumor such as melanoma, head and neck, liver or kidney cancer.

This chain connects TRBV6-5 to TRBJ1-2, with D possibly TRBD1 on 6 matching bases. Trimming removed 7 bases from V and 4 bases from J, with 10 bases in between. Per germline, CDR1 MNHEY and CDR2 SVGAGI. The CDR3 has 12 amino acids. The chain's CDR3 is CASKQGSYGYTF. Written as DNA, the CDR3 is TGTGCCAGCAAGCAGGGGTCCTATGGCTACACCTTC.

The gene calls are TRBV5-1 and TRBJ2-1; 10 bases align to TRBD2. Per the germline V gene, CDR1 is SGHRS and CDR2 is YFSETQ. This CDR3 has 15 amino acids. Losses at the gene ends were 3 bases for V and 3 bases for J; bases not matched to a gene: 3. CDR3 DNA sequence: TGCGCCAGCAGCTCAGCGGGAGGGGGCTACAATGAGCAGTTCTTC. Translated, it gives CASSSAGGGYNEQFF.

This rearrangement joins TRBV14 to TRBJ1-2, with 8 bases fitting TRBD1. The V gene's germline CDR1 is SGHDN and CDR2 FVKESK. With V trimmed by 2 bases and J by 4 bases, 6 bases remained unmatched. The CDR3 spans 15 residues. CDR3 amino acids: CASSQTGGSVYGYTF. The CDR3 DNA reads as TGTGCCAGCAGCCAAACAGGGGGAAGTGTCTATGGCTACACCTTC. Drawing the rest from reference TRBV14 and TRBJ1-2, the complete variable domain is EAGVTQFPSHSVIEKGQTVTLRCDPISGHDNLYWYRRVMGKEIKFLLHFVKESKQDESGMPNNRFLAERTGGTYSTLKVQPAELEDSGVYFCASSQTGGSVYGYTFGSGTRLTVV.

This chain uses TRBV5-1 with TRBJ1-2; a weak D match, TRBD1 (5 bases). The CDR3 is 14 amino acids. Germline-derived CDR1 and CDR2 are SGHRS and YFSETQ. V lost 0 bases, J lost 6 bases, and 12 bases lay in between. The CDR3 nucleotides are TGCGCCAGCAGCTTGGTTGCCAGGGAGGATGGCTACACCTTC. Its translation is CASSLVAREDGYTF.

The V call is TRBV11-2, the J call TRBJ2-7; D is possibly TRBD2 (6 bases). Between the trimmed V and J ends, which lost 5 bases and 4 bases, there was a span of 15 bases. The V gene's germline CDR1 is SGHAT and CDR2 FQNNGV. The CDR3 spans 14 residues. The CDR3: CASSGGLYLYEQYF. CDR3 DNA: TGTGCCAGCAGCGGGGGACTCTATCTTTACGAGCAGTACTTC.

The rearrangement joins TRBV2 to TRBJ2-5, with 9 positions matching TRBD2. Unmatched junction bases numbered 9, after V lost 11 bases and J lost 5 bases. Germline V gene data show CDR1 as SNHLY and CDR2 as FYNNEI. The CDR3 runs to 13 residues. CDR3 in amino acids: CAGRRGTSETQYF. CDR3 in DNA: TGTGCCGGAAGAAGAGGGACTAGCGAGACCCAGTACTTC.

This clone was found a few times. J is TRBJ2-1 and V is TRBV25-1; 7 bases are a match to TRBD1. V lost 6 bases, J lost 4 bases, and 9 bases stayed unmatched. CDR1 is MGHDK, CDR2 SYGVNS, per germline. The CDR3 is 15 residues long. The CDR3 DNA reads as TGTGCCAGCAGCCGGGACAGCCACATTTACAATGAGCAGTTCTTC. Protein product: CASSRDSHIYNEQFF.

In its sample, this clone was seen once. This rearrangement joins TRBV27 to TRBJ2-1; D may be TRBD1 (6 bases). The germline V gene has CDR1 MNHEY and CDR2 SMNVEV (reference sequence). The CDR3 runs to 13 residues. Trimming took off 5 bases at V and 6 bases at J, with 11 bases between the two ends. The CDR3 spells CASSRGQINEQFF. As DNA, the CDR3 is TGTGCCAGCAGTAGAGGACAGATCAATGAGCAGTTCTTC.

The CDR3 nucleotides read TGTGCCAGTAGTATCGGGACAGGGGGAGCGCGAGAGCAGTACTTC. Protein: CASSIGTGGAREQYF. J is TRBJ2-7 and V is TRBV19, with 11 nucleotides matching TRBD1. Germline-derived CDR1 and CDR2 are LNHDA and SQIVND (reference sequence). There are 15 residues in the CDR3. Losses at the gene ends were 3 bases for V and 7 bases for J; bases not matched to a gene: 8. Full variable domain (remainder filled in from reference TRBV19 and TRBJ2-7): DGGITQSPKYLFRKEGQNVTLSCEQNLNHDAMYWYRQDPGQGLRLIYYSQIVNDFQKGDIAEGYSVSREKKESFPLTVTSAQKNPTAFYLCASSIGTGGAREQYFGPGTRLTVT.

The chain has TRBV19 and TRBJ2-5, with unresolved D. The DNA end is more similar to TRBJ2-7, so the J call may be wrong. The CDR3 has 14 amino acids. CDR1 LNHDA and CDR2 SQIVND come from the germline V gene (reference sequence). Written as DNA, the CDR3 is TGTGCCAGTAGTATCTCGACGCCGACCTACGAGCAGTACTTC. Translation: CASSISTPTYEQYF.

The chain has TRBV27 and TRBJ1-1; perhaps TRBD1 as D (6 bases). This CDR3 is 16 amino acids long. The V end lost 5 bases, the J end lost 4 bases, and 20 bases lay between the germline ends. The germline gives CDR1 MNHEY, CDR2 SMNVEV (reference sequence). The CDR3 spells CASSTTGQHKFTEAFF. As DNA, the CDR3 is TGTGCCAGCAGTACCACCGGACAGCACAAATTCACTGAAGCTTTCTTT.

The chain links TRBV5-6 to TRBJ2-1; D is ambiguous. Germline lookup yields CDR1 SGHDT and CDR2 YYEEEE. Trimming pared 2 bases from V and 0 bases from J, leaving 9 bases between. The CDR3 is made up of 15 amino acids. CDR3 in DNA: TGTGCCAGCAGCTTTAGTTACCACTCCTACAATGAGCAGTTCTTC. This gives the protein CASSFSYHSYNEQFF.

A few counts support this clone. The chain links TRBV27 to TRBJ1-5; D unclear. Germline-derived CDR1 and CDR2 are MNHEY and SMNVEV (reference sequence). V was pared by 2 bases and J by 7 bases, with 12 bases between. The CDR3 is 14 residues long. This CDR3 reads CASSLRAVRQPQHF. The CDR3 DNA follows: TGTGCCAGCAGTTTAAGGGCAGTTCGGCAGCCCCAGCATTTT.

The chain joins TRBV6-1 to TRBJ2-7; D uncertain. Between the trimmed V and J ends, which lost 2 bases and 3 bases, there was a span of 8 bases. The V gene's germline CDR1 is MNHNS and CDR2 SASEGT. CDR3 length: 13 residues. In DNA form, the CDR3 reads TGTGCCAGCAGTGAATCCTTAGACTACGAGCAGTACTTC. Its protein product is CASSESLDYEQYF.

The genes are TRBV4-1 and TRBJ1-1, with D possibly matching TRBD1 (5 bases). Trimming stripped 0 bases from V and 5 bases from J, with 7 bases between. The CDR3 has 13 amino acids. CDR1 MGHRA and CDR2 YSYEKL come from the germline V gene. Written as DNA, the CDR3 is TGCGCCAGCAGCCAAGAGAGGGGTACTGAAGCTTTCTTT. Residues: CASSQERGTEAFF.